The entry below describes one T cell receptor beta chain. TCRdb itself ran the 5' RACE reads through MiXCR, one entry per CDR3 protein. The sample records approximately 560,000 distinct CDR3 sequences, roughly a sixth being singletons. This entry is derived from a study of T-cell memory formation after mild COVID-19. Turning to the study itself: Among the donors, TCR clusters were largely specific to each donor.

Germline V lookup: CDR1 LNHDA, CDR2 SQIVND (reference sequence). The V and J ends lost 5 bases and 2 bases respectively, with 12 bases between them. The CDR3 extends over 15 amino acids. The chain links TRBV19 to TRBJ2-2, with D unresolved. Material: PBMCs or a T cell subset sorted from them (not recorded which). The clonotype originates from an adult woman who had mild COVID-19 (a few samples of this study predate the infection). Cell type and time point are not known. The CDR3 nucleotides read TGTGCCAGTAGTTCGGCAAGGGCTAACACCGGGGAGCTGTTTTTT. Amino acid sequence: CASSSARANTGELFF.